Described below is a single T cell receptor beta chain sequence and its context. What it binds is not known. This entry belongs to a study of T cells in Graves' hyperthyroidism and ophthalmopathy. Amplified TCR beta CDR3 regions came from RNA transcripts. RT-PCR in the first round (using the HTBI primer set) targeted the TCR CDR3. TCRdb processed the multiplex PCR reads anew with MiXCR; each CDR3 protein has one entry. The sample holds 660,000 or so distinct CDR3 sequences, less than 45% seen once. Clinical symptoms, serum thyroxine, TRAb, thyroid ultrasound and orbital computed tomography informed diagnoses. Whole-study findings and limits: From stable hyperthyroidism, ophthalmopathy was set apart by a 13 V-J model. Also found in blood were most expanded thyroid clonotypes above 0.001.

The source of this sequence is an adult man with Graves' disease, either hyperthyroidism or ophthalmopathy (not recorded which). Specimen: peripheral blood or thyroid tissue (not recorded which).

CDR3 residues: CASSVGPWADEQFF. DNA for the CDR3: TGTGCCAGCAGCGTAGGCCCGTGGGCCGATGAGCAGTTCTTC. The rearrangement uses TRBV24-1 and TRBJ2-1; D gene unclear. V gave up 11 bases and J gave up 8 bases, with 21 bases separating them. The V gene's germline CDR1 is KGHDR and CDR2 SFDVKD. The length of the CDR3 is 14 residues.